This T cell receptor beta chain was retrieved from a study of cytomegalovirus exposure and HLA in healthy donors. Study overall: In a previous analysis, some 120 million unique TCR beta sequences were found from some 180 million T cells.

V dropped 1 base and J dropped 8 bases, with 12 bases sitting between them. There are 14 residues in the CDR3. CDR1 and CDR2 from the germline V gene are LGHNA and YNFKEQ. This PCR relied on a set of 60 Vbeta primers and 13 Jbeta primers. Profiling relied on immunoSEQ multiplex PCR, and the TCRdb table lists in-frame clones only, not all of them. The sample has 150,000 to 200,000 clones; over 80% are singletons. A remark on this clone: Its antigen is currently unknown.

Points from the study as a whole: On later analysis, the bulk of CMV-associated TCR beta chains appeared to be HLA-restricted. Follow-up analysis later connected one missense variant in DCLRE1C with trimming of TCR beta V- and J-genes.

The TCR comes from a man aged 50 to 59 in good health and CMV-seronegative. The V and J genes are TRBV4-2 and TRBJ2-4, with TRBD2 as a possible D gene (7 bases). The sequenced material came from PBMCs. Written as DNA, the CDR3 is TGTGCCAGCAGCCAAGGGGCGGGGGCGTACATTCAGTACTTC. The encoded protein is CASSQGAGAYIQYF.